The clone carrying this T cell receptor beta chain was seen more than once but under ten times. Its antigen is unidentified. These data originate in a study of T-cell memory formation after mild COVID-19. The wider study: Across donors, TCR clusters were largely donor specific. Broader study findings: Those CD4+ clones that contracted were mainly in CM and EM (CD8+ ones in EMRA). Researchers found some responding clones in pre-infection memory, a sign that cross-reactive memory joined.

The CDR3 runs 14 residues. Germline V gene data show CDR1 as PRHDT and CDR2 as FYEKMQ (reference sequence). V dropped 3 bases and J dropped 1 base, with 10 bases sitting between them. 5'RACE, which relied on constant-segment primers, yielded TCR alpha and TCR beta cDNA libraries carrying sample barcodes and UMIs. TCRdb redid the calling of the 5' RACE reads with MiXCR, one entry per CDR3 protein. The table has 190,000 or so distinct CDR3 sequences, around 25% seen once. This chain joins TRBV13 and TRBJ2-7; the D gene could be TRBD1 or TRBD2 (5 bases each). This TCR derives from an adult woman who had mild COVID-19 (a few samples of this study predate the infection). Cell type and time point are not known. Sequencing was done on a sample of PBMCs or a T cell subset sorted from them (not recorded which). In DNA, the CDR3 is TGTGCCAGCAGCTTCCGGGACGGGTCCTACGAGCAGTACTTC. Protein product: CASSFRDGSYEQYF.